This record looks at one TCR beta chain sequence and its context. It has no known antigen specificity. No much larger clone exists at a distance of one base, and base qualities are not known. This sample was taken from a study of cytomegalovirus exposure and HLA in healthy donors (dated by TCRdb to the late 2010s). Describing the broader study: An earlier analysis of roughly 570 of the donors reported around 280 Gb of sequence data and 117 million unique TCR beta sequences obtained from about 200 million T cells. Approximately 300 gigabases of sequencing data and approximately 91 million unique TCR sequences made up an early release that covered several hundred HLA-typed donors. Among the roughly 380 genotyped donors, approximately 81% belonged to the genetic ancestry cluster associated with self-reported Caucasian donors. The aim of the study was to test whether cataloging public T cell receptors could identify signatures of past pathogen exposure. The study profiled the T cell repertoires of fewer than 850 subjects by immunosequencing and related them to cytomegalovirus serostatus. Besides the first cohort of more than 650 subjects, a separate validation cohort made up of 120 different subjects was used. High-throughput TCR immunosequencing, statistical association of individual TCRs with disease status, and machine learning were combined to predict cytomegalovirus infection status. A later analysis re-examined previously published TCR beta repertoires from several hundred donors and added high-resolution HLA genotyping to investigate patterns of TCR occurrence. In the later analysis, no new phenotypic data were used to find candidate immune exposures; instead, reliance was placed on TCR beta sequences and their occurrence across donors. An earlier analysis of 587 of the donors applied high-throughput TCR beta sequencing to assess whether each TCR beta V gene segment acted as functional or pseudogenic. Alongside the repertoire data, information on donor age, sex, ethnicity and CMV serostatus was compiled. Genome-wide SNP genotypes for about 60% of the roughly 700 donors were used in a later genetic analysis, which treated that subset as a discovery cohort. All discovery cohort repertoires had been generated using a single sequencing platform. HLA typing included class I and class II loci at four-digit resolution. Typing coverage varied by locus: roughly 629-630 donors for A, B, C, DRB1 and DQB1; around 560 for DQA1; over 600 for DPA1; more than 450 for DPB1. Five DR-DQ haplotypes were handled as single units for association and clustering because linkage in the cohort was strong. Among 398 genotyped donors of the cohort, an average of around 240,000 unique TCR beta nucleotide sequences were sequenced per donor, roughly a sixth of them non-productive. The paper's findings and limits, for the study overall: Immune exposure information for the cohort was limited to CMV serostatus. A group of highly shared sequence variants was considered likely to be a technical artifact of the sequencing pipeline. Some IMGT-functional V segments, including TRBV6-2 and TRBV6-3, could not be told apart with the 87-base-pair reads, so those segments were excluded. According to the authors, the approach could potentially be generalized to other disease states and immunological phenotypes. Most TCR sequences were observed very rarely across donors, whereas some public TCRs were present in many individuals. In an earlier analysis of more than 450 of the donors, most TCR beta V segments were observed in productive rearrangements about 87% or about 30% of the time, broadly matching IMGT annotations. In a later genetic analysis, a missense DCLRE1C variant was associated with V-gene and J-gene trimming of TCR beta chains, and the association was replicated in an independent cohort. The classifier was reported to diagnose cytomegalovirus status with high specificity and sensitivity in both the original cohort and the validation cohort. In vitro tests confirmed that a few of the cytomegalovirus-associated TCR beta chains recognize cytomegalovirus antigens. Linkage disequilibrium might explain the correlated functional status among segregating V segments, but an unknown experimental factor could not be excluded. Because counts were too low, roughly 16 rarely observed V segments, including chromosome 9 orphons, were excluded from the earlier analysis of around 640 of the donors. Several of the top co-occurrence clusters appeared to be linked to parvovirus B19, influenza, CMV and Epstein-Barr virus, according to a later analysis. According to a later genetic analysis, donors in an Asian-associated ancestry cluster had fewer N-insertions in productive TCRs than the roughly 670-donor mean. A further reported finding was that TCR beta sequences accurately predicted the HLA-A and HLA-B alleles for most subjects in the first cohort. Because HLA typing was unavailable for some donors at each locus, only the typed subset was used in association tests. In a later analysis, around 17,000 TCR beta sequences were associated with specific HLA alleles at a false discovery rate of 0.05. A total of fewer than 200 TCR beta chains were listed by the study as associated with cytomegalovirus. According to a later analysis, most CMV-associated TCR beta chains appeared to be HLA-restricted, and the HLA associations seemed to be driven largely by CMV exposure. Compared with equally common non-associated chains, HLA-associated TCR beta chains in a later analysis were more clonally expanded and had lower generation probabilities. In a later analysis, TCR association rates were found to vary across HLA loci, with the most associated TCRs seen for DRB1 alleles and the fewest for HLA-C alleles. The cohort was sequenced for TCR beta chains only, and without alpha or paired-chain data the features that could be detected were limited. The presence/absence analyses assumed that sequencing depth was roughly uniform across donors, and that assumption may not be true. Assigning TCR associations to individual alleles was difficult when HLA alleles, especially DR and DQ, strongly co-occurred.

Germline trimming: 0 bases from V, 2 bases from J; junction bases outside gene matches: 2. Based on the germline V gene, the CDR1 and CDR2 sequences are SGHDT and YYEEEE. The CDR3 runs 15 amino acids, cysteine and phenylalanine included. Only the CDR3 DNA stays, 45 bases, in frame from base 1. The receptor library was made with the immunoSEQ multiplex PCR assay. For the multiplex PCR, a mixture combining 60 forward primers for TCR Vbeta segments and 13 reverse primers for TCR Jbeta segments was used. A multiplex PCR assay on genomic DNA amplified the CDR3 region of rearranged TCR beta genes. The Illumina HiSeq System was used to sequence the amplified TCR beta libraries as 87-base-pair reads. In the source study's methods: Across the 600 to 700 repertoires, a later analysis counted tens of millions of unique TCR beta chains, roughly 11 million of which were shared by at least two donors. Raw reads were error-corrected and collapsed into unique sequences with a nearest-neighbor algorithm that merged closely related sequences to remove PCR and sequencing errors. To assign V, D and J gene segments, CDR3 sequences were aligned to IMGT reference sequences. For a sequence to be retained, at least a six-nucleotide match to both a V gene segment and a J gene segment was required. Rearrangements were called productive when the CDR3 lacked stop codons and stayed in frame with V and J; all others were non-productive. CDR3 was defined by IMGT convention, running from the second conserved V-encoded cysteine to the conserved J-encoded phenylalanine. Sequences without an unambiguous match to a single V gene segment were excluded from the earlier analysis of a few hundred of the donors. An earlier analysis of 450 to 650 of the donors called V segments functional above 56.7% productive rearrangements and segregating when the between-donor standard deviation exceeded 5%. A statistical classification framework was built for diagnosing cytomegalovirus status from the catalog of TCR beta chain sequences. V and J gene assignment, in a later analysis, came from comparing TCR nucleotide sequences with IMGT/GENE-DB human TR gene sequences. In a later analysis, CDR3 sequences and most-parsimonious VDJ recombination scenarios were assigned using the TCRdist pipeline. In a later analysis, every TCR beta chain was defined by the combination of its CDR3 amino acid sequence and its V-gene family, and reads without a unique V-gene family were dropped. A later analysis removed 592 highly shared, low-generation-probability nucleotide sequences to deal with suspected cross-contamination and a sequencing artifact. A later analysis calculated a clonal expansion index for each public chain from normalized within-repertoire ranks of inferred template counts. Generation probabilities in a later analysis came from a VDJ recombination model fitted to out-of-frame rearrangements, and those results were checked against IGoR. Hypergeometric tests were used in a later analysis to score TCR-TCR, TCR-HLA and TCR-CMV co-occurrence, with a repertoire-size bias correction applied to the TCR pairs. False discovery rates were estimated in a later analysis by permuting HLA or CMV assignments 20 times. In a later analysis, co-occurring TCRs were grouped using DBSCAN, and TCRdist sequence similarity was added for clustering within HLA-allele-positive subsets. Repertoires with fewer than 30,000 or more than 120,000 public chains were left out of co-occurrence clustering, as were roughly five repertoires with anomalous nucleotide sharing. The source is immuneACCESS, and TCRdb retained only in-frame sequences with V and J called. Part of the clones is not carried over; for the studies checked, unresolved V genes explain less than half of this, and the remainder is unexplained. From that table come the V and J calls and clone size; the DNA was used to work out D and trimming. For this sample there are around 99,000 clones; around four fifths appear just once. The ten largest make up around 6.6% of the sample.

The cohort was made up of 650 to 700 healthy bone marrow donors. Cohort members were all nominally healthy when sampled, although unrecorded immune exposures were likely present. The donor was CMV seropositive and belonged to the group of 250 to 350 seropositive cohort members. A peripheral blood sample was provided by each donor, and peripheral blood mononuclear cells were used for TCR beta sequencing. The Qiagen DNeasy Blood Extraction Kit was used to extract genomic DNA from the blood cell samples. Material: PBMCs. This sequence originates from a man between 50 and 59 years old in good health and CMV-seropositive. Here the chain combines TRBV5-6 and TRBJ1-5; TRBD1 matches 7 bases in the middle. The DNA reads TGTGCCAGCAGCTTGGACAGGGGAGGCAATCAGCCCCAGCATTTT. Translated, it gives CASSLDRGGNQPQHF.